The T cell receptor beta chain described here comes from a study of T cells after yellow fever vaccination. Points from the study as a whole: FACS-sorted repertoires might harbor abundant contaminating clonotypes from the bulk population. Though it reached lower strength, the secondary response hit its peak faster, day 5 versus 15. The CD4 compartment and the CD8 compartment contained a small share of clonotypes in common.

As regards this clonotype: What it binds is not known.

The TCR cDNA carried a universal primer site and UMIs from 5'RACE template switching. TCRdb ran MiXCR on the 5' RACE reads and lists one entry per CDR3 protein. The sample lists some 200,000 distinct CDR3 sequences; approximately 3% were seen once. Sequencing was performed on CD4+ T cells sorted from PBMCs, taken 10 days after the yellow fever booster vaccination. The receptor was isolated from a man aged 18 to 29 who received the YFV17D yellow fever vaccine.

CDR3 residues: CASSLPGVPIQYF. As DNA, the CDR3 is TGTGCCAGCAGCTTACCGGGGGTGCCCATTCAGTACTTC. The J gene is TRBJ2-4, the V gene TRBV7-2, with D perhaps matching TRBD2 (6 bases). The CDR3 totals 13 residues. Germline CDR1 and CDR2: SGHTA and FQGNSA. The germline V and J ends were trimmed by 2 bases and 9 bases, with 11 bases remaining between them.